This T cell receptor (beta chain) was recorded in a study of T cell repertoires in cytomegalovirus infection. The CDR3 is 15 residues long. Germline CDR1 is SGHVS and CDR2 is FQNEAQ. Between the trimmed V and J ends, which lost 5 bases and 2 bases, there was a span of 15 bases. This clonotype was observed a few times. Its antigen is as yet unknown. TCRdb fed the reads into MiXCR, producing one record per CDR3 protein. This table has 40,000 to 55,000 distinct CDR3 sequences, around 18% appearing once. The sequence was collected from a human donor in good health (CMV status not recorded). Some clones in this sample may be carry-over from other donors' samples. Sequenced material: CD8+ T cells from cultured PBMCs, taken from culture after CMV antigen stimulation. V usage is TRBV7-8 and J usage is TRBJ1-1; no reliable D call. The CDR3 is CASSGPPDHNTEAFF. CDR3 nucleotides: TGTGCCAGCAGCGGACCCCCAGACCACAACACTGAAGCTTTCTTT.